This TCR beta chain was documented in a study of glioma-infiltrating T cells (dated by TCRdb to 2016 to 2017). Regarding the research as a whole: Sequencing of TCR alpha- and beta-chain repertoires was performed on glioma tissue, on non-neoplastic brain tissue, and on matched peripheral blood mononuclear cells. Each tissue-infiltrating repertoire was compared with the same patient's peripheral blood repertoire to measure divergence between tissue and blood T-cell populations. The paired cohort comprised three low-grade glioma patients, 8 or 9 primary glioblastoma patients and three non-glioma patients contributing non-neoplastic brain tissue.

TCR alpha and beta CDR3 regions were amplified with the iRepertoire nested amplicon-rescue multiplex PCR (arm-PCR) platform from RNA. The input for one-step reverse transcription and amplification was about 90-450 ng of tissue mRNA or PBMC total RNA. Following bead purification, Illumina adapters were added through a secondary multiplex PCR, and the libraries were then gel-purified between 200 and 400 bp. Internal 6-nucleotide barcodes were carried by the libraries and were used for demultiplexing. Libraries were sequenced on an Illumina MiSeq with 2x220 or 2x250 nucleotide paired-end reads. In the source study's methods: Paired reads were merged using FLASH 1.2.11 and were aligned to the GRCh37 human genome using BWA-MEM, after which TRA and TRB reads were extracted. An IMGT-derived reference of cassette sequences and CDR3 motifs, with pseudogenes included, was used for V and J assignment. Three-frame translation of reads was performed, and productive CDR3s were defined as those with a C...FGXG motif and no stop codons. Clonotypes were defined as unique combinations of V-J cassette pair and CDR3 amino acid sequence. Filtering of reads was based on Hamming distance, with the threshold set by the sequence error rate of each sample in mapped regions. TCRdb trimmed public reads at Q25 via fastp, called clones via MiXCR and kept in-frame beta chains. CDR3 protein duplicates are merged, each entry listing the most common genes and DNA. TCRdb, not the authors, supplied the V and J calls. This sample comprises about 140,000 distinct CDR3 sequences, about two fifths of them detected only once. More than 15% of the sample belongs to the ten largest clones.

From the cysteine up to the phenylalanine, the CDR3 has a length of 13 residues. Only the CDR3 part of the read is kept: 39 bases, read in frame from the first base. V is reduced by 6 bases and J by 4 bases, leaving a spacing of 9 bases between them. Summary of the overall study and its limitations: Very few CDR3 sequences were found to be shared between tissue and blood, and this scarcity was attributed to high CDR3 diversity and limited sampling. Group comparisons were based on small numbers of patients: three non-neoplastic, three low-grade glioma and roughly eight glioblastoma patients. VJ-independent divergence between tissue and blood was below expectation in non-neoplastic patients but above expectation in all gliomas, especially low-grade gliomas.

About this clonotype: It has no known antigen specificity. There are no base qualities to consult, and no much larger clone falls within one base.

The sequenced sample consisted of glioma tissue, nonneoplastic brain tissue, or PBMCs (not recorded which). This sequence originates from a human donor with low-grade glioma or glioblastoma, undergoing nonglioma brain surgery, or in good health (not recorded which). The chain is assembled from TRBV12-3 or TRBV12-4 and TRBJ2-2, with no reliable assignment of the D segment. The encoded CDR3 is CASRAWGTGELFF. The sequenced DNA is TGTGCCAGCAGAGCGTGGGGCACCGGGGAGCTGTTTTTT.